This entry concerns a single T cell receptor (beta chain). This clonotype was observed a handful of times. Its antigen has not been determined. Per-base qualities were not stored, and no clone one base away is much larger. Including the terminal cysteine and phenylalanine, the CDR3 comprises 14 residues. The CDR3 DNA has 42 bases and is translated from base 1. CDR1 and CDR2, looked up from the germline V gene (reference sequence), are LNHNV and YYDKDF. Here V drops 5 bases and J drops 9 bases, and the junction holds 8 bases not matched to any gene. The library was made by PCR. At the Johns Hopkins FTIC core, DNA from the cultured CD4+ T cells underwent TCR sequencing with the Oncomine TCR Beta short-read assay. Genomic DNA was extracted from the cultured CD4+ T cells with the QIAamp micro DNA kit. Oncomine TCR Beta libraries from cultured CD4+ T cells were pooled with unique dual indexes and sequenced on an Illumina iSeq 100. The authors' pipeline ran thus. Non-productive sequences were removed, and CDR3s not starting with C, not ending with F or W, or shorter than 7 amino acids were discarded. Antigen-specific clonotypes were identified with the MANAFEST web application by comparing peptide-stimulated wells with reference and other culture wells. Positive clones required FDR below 0.05, an odds ratio above 5, and productive frequency above 0.1% in at least two of three replicate wells. Cross-reactive clonotypes were defined as significantly expanded in both SARS-CoV-2 spike wells and at least one common cold coronavirus spike condition. Using R version 3.6.1, CDR3 homology was evaluated through Levenshtein distances (stringdist) along with unrooted phylogenetic trees (ape). TCRdb took the public reads, trimmed them with fastp at Q25, ran MiXCR for clone calling and kept in-frame beta chains. All rows with the same CDR3 protein become a single entry with the most common DNA and genes. TCRdb, rather than the study authors, made the V and J calls. The sample table contains about 20,000 distinct CDR3 sequences; only one count was recorded for around 50% of them. The ten top clones hold roughly a tenth of the sample.

The data were obtained in a study of vaccination and CD4 T cells after COVID-19 (dated by TCRdb to between 2020 and 2023). Study-level background: Every convalescent patient had a positive nasal swab PCR test for SARS-CoV-2, with mild disease in several patients and severe disease in one. Culture stimuli were overlapping spike peptide pools from SARS-CoV-2 and from the common cold coronaviruses HCoV-NL63, HCoV-OC43 and HCoV-229E. The spike-specific CD4+ TCR repertoire was compared before and after mRNA vaccination in fewer than eleven COVID-19 convalescent patients and a few infection-naive healthy vaccine recipients. As controls, cultures received a CEFX viral epitope pool (the positive control), an HIV-1 Nef peptide pool (the negative control), or no peptide at all. Post-COVID blood samples were collected from convalescent patients a median of roughly 100 days after diagnosis, with a range of about 35 to 180 days. Post-vaccine blood samples were collected a median of approximately 72 days after the second vaccine dose, ranging from roughly 12 to 241 days. Participants got two doses of the Pfizer-BioNTech BNT162b2 vaccine (n=8) or two doses of the Moderna mRNA-1273 vaccine (n=2). The convalescent cohort included six males and four females, with two Hispanic individuals, seven Caucasians, two Asians and one multiracial person.

Results and caveats for the whole study, not just this receptor: The median count of SARS-CoV-2-reactive clonotypes went up from some 23 after infection to more than 30 after vaccination, although the change was not significant. Nearly all vaccine-specific clones in convalescent patients (304 of 307) were mono-reactive for SARS-CoV-2 spike rather than cross-reactive with common cold coronaviruses. Relatively few convalescent patients were included in the study, and early timepoints after natural infection were not analyzed. In convalescent patients, a median around 84% of post-vaccine SARS-CoV-2-reactive clones were detected only after vaccination, and vaccine-specific priming was suggested by this finding.

Sample treatment or condition, as interpreted from the label and publication: roughly ten-day PBMC culture with coronavirus spike peptide pools or control peptides (ViraFEST assay). The ViraFEST assay was used in the study, in which antigen-specific T cells were expanded with peptide pools and expanded clonotypes were subsequently identified by TCR sequencing. The positive SARS-CoV-2 PCR tests of the convalescent patients were dated from March to December 2020, before the Alpha, Beta and Delta variants emerged in the United States. Each well held 1.5 million to 2.5 million PBMCs cultured with roughly 9.2 ug/ml peptide pools in IMDM containing around 5% human AB serum and 8 to 10 IU/ml IL-2. Half of the culture medium was replaced with fresh IL-2-containing medium on days 3 and 7. After 9 to 11 days of culture, CD4+ T cells were isolated by negative selection with the EasySep CD4+ T cell isolation kit. PBMCs were separated from whole blood using Ficoll-Paque Plus gradient centrifugation and then either used fresh or cryopreserved at -140C. Triplicate wells were generally used for each culture condition.

The TCR originated in a human donor who had recovered from COVID-19. Sequencing input: CD4+ T cells from blood, cultured in vitro. The chain uses TRBV15 and TRBJ2-1; 9 nucleotides in the junction match TRBD1. At the DNA level, the sequence is TGTGCCACCAGCGATCCGGGACAGGGCGGTGAGCAGTTCTTC. Its protein is CATSDPGQGGEQFF.